The clone carrying this T cell receptor (beta chain) came up once. Antigen: not known. The data derive from a study of lymphopenia after photon versus proton radiotherapy. Overall study results and limits: Relative stability marked proton patients; photon patients lost diversity and naive cells.

V was pared by 2 bases and J by 0 bases, with 14 bases between. CDR1 SGHNT and CDR2 YENEEA come from the germline V gene. The CDR3 runs to 17 residues. Some clones are missing from TCRdb's copy, which holds only in-frame ones; the method was immunoSEQ multiplex PCR. The sample has around 24,000 clones; around 85% are singletons. The sample consisted of peripheral blood, taken from a patient treated with photon-based radiotherapy. This receptor was taken from a man in his thirties or forties with gastric cancer. V is TRBV11-3 and J is TRBJ2-1; tentatively, D is TRBD2 (6 bases). The CDR3 sequence is CASSLSNGGLSYNEQFF. CDR3 nucleotides: TGTGCCAGCAGCTTATCAAACGGGGGTCTCTCCTACAATGAGCAGTTCTTC.